Below are 25 T cell receptor beta chains sequenced from a single sample in a study of neurological immune-mediated disorders. TCRdb re-analysed the 5' RACE reads in MiXCR, keeping a single row per CDR3 protein. The data contain roughly 50,000 distinct CDR3 sequences, 9.5% to 15% of them singletons. Noted time point: longitudinal time-point 3. Sequenced: PBMCs. These receptors came from a male donor with HTLV-1-associated myelopathy (HAM/TSP).

This clonotype was counted ten times or more. The chain links TRBV28 to TRBJ2-1; 9 bases are shared with TRBD2. Germline V gives CDR1 MDHEN, CDR2 SYDVKM. V shed 7 bases and J 7 bases; nucleotides not matched to a gene: 8. The CDR3 length is 14 residues. The CDR3 DNA reads TGTGCCAGCACTACGCGGGGGGGCCCGAATGAGCAGTTCTTC. Its translation: CASTTRGGPNEQFF.

This clonotype was counted at least ten times. V and J are TRBV20-1 and TRBJ1-2, with D unclear. The CDR3 contains 12 residues. Trimming stripped 7 bases from V and 2 bases from J, with 11 bases between. Germline-derived CDR1 and CDR2 are DFQATT and SNEGSKA (reference sequence). The CDR3 DNA reads as TGCAGTGTACCCGGCAGGAACTATGGCTACACCTTC. Translation gives CSVPGRNYGYTF.

Ten or more counts support this clonotype. The V call is TRBV10-2, the J call TRBJ1-6, with 8 bases that match TRBD1. J was trimmed by 7 bases and V by 6 bases; bases with no gene match: 2. The CDR3 length is 13 residues. Looked up from germline, CDR1 is WSHSY and CDR2 is SAAADI. CDR3 nucleotides: TGCGCCAGCAGCAGGGGGCGGAATTCACCCCTCCACTTT. It is translated as CASSRGRNSPLHF.

This clonotype was observed at least ten times. The chain uses TRBV20-1 and TRBJ1-6; a weak D match, TRBD1 (6 bases). V gave up 2 bases and J gave up 6 bases, with 11 bases separating them. CDR3 length: 14 amino acids. Germline lookup yields CDR1 DFQATT and CDR2 SNEGSKA (reference sequence). DNA for the CDR3: TGCAGTGCTAGAATGGGGGCGCGTAATTCACCCCTCCACTTT. Residues: CSARMGARNSPLHF.

In its sample, this clonotype was seen many times. The chain carries TRBV20-1 and TRBJ2-7; D remains ambiguous. The CDR3 totals 12 residues. V lost 1 base to trimming and J lost 6 bases, with 10 bases between them. CDR1 is DFQATT and CDR2 is SNEGSKA in the germline V gene (reference sequence). CDR3: CSARGALGEQYF. The CDR3 DNA is TGCAGTGCTAGAGGGGCCCTCGGCGAGCAGTACTTC.

There are many counts of this clonotype. V usage is TRBV6-5 and J usage is TRBJ1-2; unclear D gene. The CDR3 consists of 13 residues. CDR1 is MNHEY and CDR2 is SVGAGI in the germline V gene. The V and J ends lost 3 bases and 8 bases respectively, with 13 bases between them. In nucleotides, the CDR3 is TGTGCCAGCAGTTATAGCCCTTTCAGGGGCTACACCTTC. Translated, it gives CASSYSPFRGYTF.

This clonotype was recorded at least ten times. The chain joins TRBV29-1 to TRBJ2-1; tentative D call: TRBD1 (5 bases). The V gene lost 5 bases and the J gene lost 0 bases, with 11 bases spanning the gap. The CDR3 loop spans 14 amino acids. CDR1 and CDR2 from the germline V gene are SQVTM and ANQGSEA. The CDR3 loop is CSVQGTASYNEQFF. Written as DNA, the CDR3 is TGCAGCGTTCAGGGTACAGCCTCCTACAATGAGCAGTTCTTC.

This clonotype was counted ten times or more. The chain recombines TRBV9 with TRBJ2-2, with TRBD2 matching over 8 bases. Germline trimming cut 4 bases from V and 2 bases from J; bases unmatched to any gene: 7. The CDR3 contains 16 residues. Germline V gene lookup returns CDR1 SGDLS and CDR2 YYNGEE. CDR3 DNA: TGTGCCAGCAGCCCGCCGGGGGGGGCCAACACCGGGGAGCTGTTTTTT. Amino acids: CASSPPGGANTGELFF. Complete variable domain (other parts from reference TRBV9 and TRBJ2-2): DSGVTQTPKHLITATGQRVTLRCSPRSGDLSVYWYQQSLDQGLQFLIQYYNGEERAKGNILERFSAQQFPDLHSELNLSSLELGDSALYFCASSPPGGANTGELFFGEGSRLTVL.

This clonotype was counted at least ten times. This chain connects TRBV12-3 or TRBV12-4 to TRBJ1-1; 10 bases map to TRBD1. The CDR3 has 15 amino acids. J lost 7 bases, V lost 4 bases, and 9 bases had no gene match. The CDR3 DNA reads TGTGCCAGCAGTTCAGCCGGGACAGGGGTTGATGAAGCTTTCTTT. As protein: CASSSAGTGVDEAFF.

This clonotype was observed at least ten times. The chain joins TRBV20-1 to TRBJ2-1; 9 nucleotides agree with TRBD1. The CDR3 sequence is 13 residues long. Germline V lookup: CDR1 DFQATT, CDR2 SNEGSKA (reference sequence). The junction had 3 bases not matched to a gene; V was cut back by 3 bases and J by 6 bases. The CDR3 DNA reads as TGCAGTGCTAGCCGGACAGGGGTCAATGAGCAGTTCTTC. Protein: CSASRTGVNEQFF.

This clonotype showed up many times. The chain joins TRBV6-1 to TRBJ2-2, with a tentative D call TRBD1 (6 bases). The CDR3 extends over 13 amino acids. The V gene lost 1 base and the J gene lost 6 bases, with 6 bases spanning the gap. CDR1 is MNHNS and CDR2 is SASEGT in the germline V gene. CDR3 loop: CASSEDRAGELFF. In DNA form, the CDR3 reads TGTGCCAGCAGTGAAGACAGGGCCGGGGAGCTGTTTTTT.

This clonotype was seen a few times. The V call is TRBV5-1, the J call TRBJ2-7, with D uncertain. This CDR3 spans 17 amino acids. Germline V CDR1 and CDR2: SGHRS, YFSETQ. V lost 0 bases and J 1 base, leaving 17 bases between the germline ends. Here the CDR3 DNA reads TGCGCCAGCAGCTTGGGCTCTGGTGGGCAGGTGTCCTACGAGCAGTACTTC. It encodes CASSLGSGGQVSYEQYF.

The rearrangement links TRBV20-1 to TRBJ1-1; no clear D gene. The CDR3 contains 14 residues. V lost 0 bases to trimming and J lost 0 bases, with 8 bases between them. Germline V CDR1 and CDR2: DFQATT, SNEGSKA (reference sequence). As DNA, the CDR3 is TGCAGTGCTAGAGATCCCCGAATGAACACTGAAGCTTTCTTT. Residues: CSARDPRMNTEAFF.

Many counts were recorded for this clonotype. The V gene is TRBV12-3 or TRBV12-4, the J gene TRBJ1-6, with D unresolved. The CDR3 covers 15 residues. Trimming left V 8 bases short and J 0 bases short, with 11 bases between. The CDR3 here is CASADGSSYNSPLHF. CDR3 DNA: TGTGCCAGCGCAGACGGAAGCTCCTATAATTCACCCCTCCACTTT.

Worth noting for this clonotype: Just one base apart from a much larger clone, this may be a read error. The V call is TRBV6-1, the J call TRBJ1-1; 11 nucleotides match TRBD1. The CDR3 extends over 14 amino acids. The trim removed 6 bases at V and 11 bases at J, leaving 11 bases unmatched. Germline loops: CDR1 MNHNS, CDR2 SASEGT. This CDR3 reads CASRDKGQGAAAFF. In DNA form, the CDR3 reads TGTGCCAGCAGGGACAAAGGACAGGGGGCGGCGGCTTTCTTT.

This clonotype was seen ten or more times. The gene calls are TRBV20-1 and TRBJ2-1; 7 bases fit TRBD2. Germline CDR1 is DFQATT and CDR2 is SNEGSKA (reference sequence). This CDR3 has 13 residues. With 7 bases clipped from V and 5 bases from J, the junction kept 8 bases outside the gene matches. The CDR3 loop reads CSVEGLADNEQFF. CDR3 DNA: TGCAGTGTTGAAGGGCTAGCGGACAATGAGCAGTTCTTC.

Points on this clonotype: Possible read error: a much larger clone is one base away. The chain joins TRBV6-6 to TRBJ2-3, with a possible D match to TRBD1 (5 bases). The CDR3 has 15 amino acids. Germline V gene lookup returns CDR1 MNHNY and CDR2 SVGAGI (reference sequence). V was shortened by 6 bases and J by 5 bases, with 18 bases between the two germline ends. CDR3 protein: CASSQYGSQGDTQYF. The CDR3 DNA is TGTGCCAGCAGCCAATATGGCTCCCAGGGAGATACGCAGTATTTT.

This clonotype was counted at least ten times. The J gene is TRBJ2-7, the V gene TRBV7-2, with 9 bases matching TRBD2. The junction had 9 bases not matched to a gene; V was cut back by 7 bases and J by 2 bases. Germline V gene sequence: CDR1 SGHTA, CDR2 FQGNSA. The CDR3 runs to 15 residues. The CDR3 bases are TGTGCCAGCACCCCCAGGGCGGGGGGGGCCTACGAGCAGTACTTC. Its protein product is CASTPRAGGAYEQYF.

This clonotype was found many times. This chain joins TRBV5-1 and TRBJ2-5; maybe TRBD1 (5 bases). Trimming stripped 2 bases from V and 6 bases from J, with 14 bases between. Germline lookup yields CDR1 SGHRS and CDR2 YFSETQ. This CDR3 is 14 amino acids long. The CDR3 is CASSLDGARQTQYF. DNA of the CDR3: TGCGCCAGCAGCTTAGATGGGGCGCGTCAGACCCAGTACTTC.

This clonotype was recorded at least ten times. The V and J genes are TRBV2 and TRBJ2-5; D is uncertain. Trimming stripped 2 bases from V and 2 bases from J, with 9 bases between. The germline gives CDR1 SNHLY, CDR2 FYNNEI. CDR3 size: 14 residues. The CDR3 DNA reads as TGTGCCAGCAGTGAATTTACCCTACAAGAGACCCAGTACTTC. Its protein product is CASSEFTLQETQYF.

The sample holds one count of this clonotype. V and J are TRBV7-2 and TRBJ1-1, with D unresolved. Germline CDR1 is SGHTA and CDR2 is FQGNSA. This CDR3 has 13 residues. Trimming removed 6 bases at V and 0 bases at J, with 8 bases between. The CDR3 DNA reads TGTGCCAGCAGACGCATACTGAACACTGAAGCTTTCTTT. Translated, it gives CASRRILNTEAFF.

This clonotype was picked up many times. The J gene is TRBJ2-5, the V gene TRBV7-2; a weak D match, TRBD2 (6 bases). Trimming removed 5 bases from V and 5 bases from J, with 15 bases in between. The CDR3 is 14 residues long. Germline assignment: CDR1 SGHTA and CDR2 FQGNSA. CDR3 nucleotides: TGTGCCAGCAGCCCCACGCGGGGCGGGGAGACCCAGTACTTC. Amino acid sequence: CASSPTRGGETQYF.

On this clonotype itself: This may arise from a read error, as a much more abundant clone is one base away. The V gene is TRBV10-3, the J gene TRBJ1-1; D ambiguous. The CDR3 is 12 residues long. V lost 2 bases to trimming and J lost 2 bases, with 3 bases between them. Germline V CDR1 and CDR2: ENHRY, SYGVKD. This chain's CDR3 is CAISEANTEAFF. CDR3 in DNA: TGTGCCATCAGTGAGGCCAACACTGAAGCTTTCTTT.

By share, this clonotype ranks as medium-sized (0.01 to 0.1%). CDR3 nucleotides: TGCGCCAGCAGCTTGGCGGCTAGCGGGCACAGCACAGATACGCAGTATTTT. Translated, it gives CASSLAASGHSTDTQYF. V is TRBV5-1 and J is TRBJ2-3, with TRBD2 matching over 8 bases. The CDR3 is 17 amino acids. Germline V gene data show CDR1 as SGHRS and CDR2 as YFSETQ. The V segment lost 0 bases and the J segment 0 bases; nucleotides outside the gene matches: 6.

The rearrangement joins TRBV10-1 to TRBJ1-1; D possibly corresponds to TRBD1 (6 bases). Trimming shortened V by 6 bases and J by 3 bases, and 20 bases separated the two germline ends. Germline values: CDR1 WNHNN, CDR2 SYGVQD (reference sequence). The CDR3 runs 16 residues. The CDR3 DNA follows: TGCGCCAGCAGCTACGGTCAGTGGAGGGGGTACACTGAAGCTTTCTTT. It is translated as CASSYGQWRGYTEAFF.